The next 29 T cell receptor beta chains were all read from a single sample in a study of cytomegalovirus exposure and HLA in healthy donors. The PCR contained 60 Vbeta and 13 Jbeta primers. Sequencing was performed with immunoSEQ multiplex PCR; in TCRdb, only in-frame clones are kept and a portion is missing. The sample has under 200,000 clones, almost 80% seen once. Sequences were obtained from PBMCs. Receptors originate from a man under 40 in good health and CMV-seronegative.

On this clone itself: This same CDR3 is encoded by further DNA sequences in the sample. The chain couples TRBV10-2 to TRBJ1-1, with 10 nucleotides matching TRBD1. After removal of 9 bases from V and 1 base from J, the junction contained 8 bases not matched to a gene. CDR3 length: 15 residues. Germline V CDR1 and CDR2: WSHSY, SAAADI. Here the CDR3 reads CASMIGQGGNTEAFF. As DNA, the CDR3 is TGCGCCAGTATGATAGGACAGGGGGGGAACACTGAAGCTTTCTTT.

The rearrangement uses TRBV5-1 and TRBJ2-1; D is ambiguous. CDR3 size: 14 residues. V lost 3 bases, J lost 8 bases, and 15 bases lay in between. Germline loops: CDR1 SGHRS, CDR2 YFSETQ. This chain's CDR3 is CASSSSVPGDEQFF. As DNA, the CDR3 is TGCGCCAGCAGCTCGTCGGTGCCTGGAGATGAGCAGTTCTTC.

The CDR3 DNA reads as TGCAGCGTGGGACAGGGCGCCACCCGGAGCACTGAAGCTTTCTTT. Translated, it gives CSVGQGATRSTEAFF. The chain employs TRBV29-1 and TRBJ1-1, with TRBD1 matching 9 bases. The germline CDR1 and CDR2 sequences are SQVTM and ANQGSEA. Losses at the gene ends were 6 bases for V and 4 bases for J; bases not matched to a gene: 12. The CDR3 is made up of 15 amino acids.

The rearrangement uses TRBV6-1 and TRBJ2-5, with 8 nucleotides matching TRBD1. Germline V gene data show CDR1 as MNHNS and CDR2 as SASEGT. J lost 5 bases, V lost 4 bases, and 6 bases had no gene match. The CDR3 runs to 14 residues. CDR3 nucleotides: TGTGCCAGCAGTGGGACAGGGTGGGGGGAGACCCAGTACTTC. Translation: CASSGTGWGETQYF.

The rearrangement joins TRBV30 to TRBJ1-2, with D maybe TRBD1 (5 bases). In germline, CDR1 is GTSNPN, CDR2 SVGIG (reference sequence). This CDR3 has 15 amino acids. The ends were cut back, 2 bases at V and 0 bases at J, with 13 bases in the middle. The CDR3 reads CAWSYRPRSNYGYTF. The DNA for the CDR3 is TGTGCCTGGAGTTACAGGCCAAGATCTAACTATGGCTACACCTTC.

This clone was counted a single time. This chain links TRBV9 with TRBJ2-3; D perhaps matches TRBD2 (6 bases). V was shortened by 0 bases and J by 6 bases, with 23 bases between the two germline ends. The V gene's germline CDR1 is SGDLS and CDR2 YYNGEE. The CDR3 loop spans 18 amino acids. Here the CDR3 reads CASSVGDWWGEPVDTQYF. The CDR3 DNA sequence: TGTGCCAGCAGCGTAGGCGATTGGTGGGGGGAGCCAGTTGATACGCAGTATTTT.

This sequence joins TRBV11-2 and TRBJ1-4, with a weak D call TRBD1 (6 bases). The CDR3 has 15 residues. V was shortened by 5 bases and J by 5 bases, with 15 bases between the two germline ends. Germline V gene sequence: CDR1 SGHAT, CDR2 FQNNGV. CDR3 region: CASSHGTKKNEKLFF. CDR3 sequence (DNA): TGTGCCAGCAGCCATGGGACAAAGAAGAATGAAAAACTGTTTTTT.

The V and J genes are TRBV5-8 and TRBJ1-6; D is unclear. V lost 0 bases and J lost 9, with 10 bases in between. This CDR3 contains 14 residues. Germline CDR1 and CDR2: SGHTS and YDEGEE. CDR3 DNA: TGTGCCAGCAGCTTGGAAGTACCGGGTTCACCCCTCCACTTT. It specifies CASSLEVPGSPLHF.

CDR3: CASRRQETNTEAFF. The CDR3 DNA reads as TGCGCCAGCAGGAGACAGGAGACCAACACTGAAGCTTTCTTT. This chain links TRBV5-1 with TRBJ1-1; tentative D call: TRBD1 (6 bases). CDR1 is SGHRS and CDR2 is YFSETQ in the germline V gene. CDR3 length: 14 amino acids. The V and J ends lost 5 bases and 2 bases respectively, with 13 bases between them.

This chain joins TRBV11-2 and TRBJ1-2, with D possibly being TRBD1 (6 bases). Germline V CDR1 and CDR2: SGHAT, FQNNGV. Trimming stripped 5 bases from V and 4 bases from J, with 20 bases between. The CDR3 is made up of 16 amino acids. Here the CDR3 DNA reads TGTGCCAGCAGCCGAACGGGGCCTGGGGGCGGCTATGGCTACACCTTC. Its protein product is CASSRTGPGGGYGYTF.

This clone was detected a few times. This chain links TRBV29-1 with TRBJ1-4; 7 bases align to TRBD1. The CDR3 is 14 amino acids. Trimming removed 6 bases from V and 0 bases from J; junction bases left unmatched: 4. Germline assignment: CDR1 SQVTM and CDR2 ANQGSEA. The CDR3 is CSVRDRATNEKLFF. The CDR3 DNA is TGCAGCGTCCGGGACAGAGCAACTAATGAAAAACTGTTTTTT.

The chain employs TRBV18 and TRBJ2-7, with 10 bases lining up with TRBD2. The trim removed 3 bases at V and 7 bases at J, leaving 6 bases unmatched. Germline CDR1 is KGHSH and CDR2 is LQKENI. The CDR3 totals 14 residues. The CDR3 sequence is CASSPLAGAFEQYF. CDR3 bases: TGTGCCAGCTCACCGCTAGCGGGAGCCTTTGAGCAGTACTTC.

This chain joins TRBV4-1 and TRBJ2-7, with D perhaps TRBD2 (7 bases). CDR3 length: 16 amino acids. CDR1 is MGHRA, CDR2 YSYEKL, per germline. Trimming removed 4 bases from V and 0 bases from J, with 16 bases in between. The CDR3 coding sequence is TGCGCCAGCAGCCGAGGGGGGGCCCTAGGCTCCTACGAGCAGTACTTC. Protein product: CASSRGGALGSYEQYF.

This clone was seen a single time. This chain links TRBV7-8 with TRBJ2-7; a possible D gene is TRBD1 (6 bases). Germline V gene lookup returns CDR1 SGHVS and CDR2 FQNEAQ. With 1 base removed from V and 6 bases from J, the gap between germline ends came to 10 bases. There are 13 residues in the CDR3. CDR3 DNA: TGTGCCAGCAGCTTAGTATCAGGGGTCGAGCAGTACTTC. This encodes CASSLVSGVEQYF.

The CDR3 sequence: CAWNRDRENSPLHF. As DNA, the CDR3 is TGTGCCTGGAATCGGGACAGGGAGAATTCACCCCTCCACTTT. The chain uses TRBV30 and TRBJ1-6, with 9 bases fitting TRBD1. The J segment lost 7 bases and the V segment lost 4 bases, leaving 5 bases of the junction unmatched. The CDR3 is made up of 14 amino acids. The germline gives CDR1 GTSNPN, CDR2 SVGIG (reference sequence).

The V and J genes are TRBV7-2 and TRBJ2-3; a weak D match, TRBD2 (6 bases). V shed 5 bases and J shed 6 bases, with 12 bases lying between them. Germline V gene lookup returns CDR1 SGHTA and CDR2 FQGNSA. This CDR3 is built from 13 residues. CDR3 in amino acids: CASSLLAWDTQYF. In DNA form, the CDR3 reads TGTGCCAGCAGCCTACTAGCCTGGGATACGCAGTATTTT.

This clone was detected only a few times. The chain recombines TRBV6-6 with TRBJ2-5; D is uncertain. The J call may be incorrect, as the DNA end agrees better with TRBJ2-7. The CDR3 runs 14 residues. CDR1 and CDR2 (germline): MNHNY, SVGAGI (reference sequence). In DNA, the CDR3 is TGTGCCAGCAGTTACTCGTTACAGTCCTACGAGCAGTACTTC. Translation: CASSYSLQSYEQYF.

The chain uses TRBV11-3 and TRBJ2-5; TRBD1 matches 10 bases. J gave up 4 bases and V 5 bases, and 7 bases lay outside the gene matches. From germline, CDR1 is SGHNT and CDR2 YENEEA. The length of the CDR3 is 15 residues. Here the CDR3 DNA reads TGTGCCAGCAGCCTATCGGGACAGGGGAGAGAGACCCAGTACTTC. Amino acid sequence: CASSLSGQGRETQYF. The whole variable domain, remainder taken from reference TRBV11-3 and TRBJ2-5, is EAGVVQSPRYKIIEKKQPVAFWCNPISGHNTLYWYLQNLGQGPELLIRYENEEAVDDSQLPKDRFSAERLKGVDSTLKIQPAELGDSAVYLCASSLSGQGRETQYFGPGTRLLVL.

This rearrangement joins TRBV2 to TRBJ2-4; D gene uncertain. Between the trimmed V and J ends, which lost 0 bases and 2 bases, there was a span of 8 bases. CDR1 and CDR2 from the germline V gene are SNHLY and FYNNEI. The length of the CDR3 is 15 residues. CDR3 in DNA: TGTGCCAGCAGTGAAGCTCAGGTTACCAAAAACATTCAGTACTTC. Protein product: CASSEAQVTKNIQYF.

The chain carries TRBV5-4 and TRBJ1-1, with 11 bases identical to TRBD1. CDR3 length: 14 amino acids. The V and J ends lost 4 bases and 5 bases, in that order; junction bases with no gene match: 4. The germline gives CDR1 SGHNT, CDR2 YYREEE (reference sequence). CDR3 residues: CASSRTGGMTEAFF. The CDR3 region has the DNA TGTGCCAGCAGCCGGACAGGGGGCATGACTGAAGCTTTCTTT.

This clone was seen once. The V and J genes are TRBV27 and TRBJ2-2, with 12 bases that match TRBD2. Germline CDR1 MNHEY, CDR2 SMNVEV (reference sequence). The length of the CDR3 is 17 residues. Unmatched junction bases numbered 8, after V lost 5 bases and J lost 4 bases. DNA for the CDR3: TGTGCCAGCAGTATGTCTAGCGGGGGGGCTGGCACCGGGGAGCTGTTTTTT. Protein: CASSMSSGGAGTGELFF.

This chain links TRBV7-2 with TRBJ2-7, with D uncertain. Germline CDR1 and CDR2: SGHTA and FQGNSA. The CDR3 is 14 residues long. The V end lost 3 bases, the J end lost 5 bases, and 14 bases lay between the germline ends. CDR3 residues: CASSLSSTPNEQYF. CDR3 DNA: TGTGCCAGCAGCTTGAGTAGCACGCCCAACGAGCAGTACTTC.

The V gene is TRBV21-1, the J gene TRBJ1-2; the table gives TRBD1 as D, unverified against the DNA. TRBV21-1 is recorded as a pseudogene. The CDR3 consists of 15 residues. The chain's CDR3 is CASSSQGSSNYGYTF. The DNA for the CDR3 is TGTGCCAGCAGCAGCCAGGGAAGTTCAAACTATGGCTACACCTTC.

The chain combines TRBV27 with TRBJ2-3, with a weak D call TRBD1 (6 bases). The CDR3 loop spans 14 amino acids. CDR1 is MNHEY and CDR2 is SMNVEV in the germline V gene (reference sequence). Trimming shortened V by 2 bases and J by 6 bases, and 12 bases separated the two germline ends. CDR3 coding DNA: TGTGCCAGCAGTTTAAACAGGGCTTCCGATACGCAGTATTTT. It translates to CASSLNRASDTQYF.

The chain combines TRBV28 with TRBJ1-2, with a possible D match to TRBD1 (5 bases). V was shortened by 6 bases and J by 3 bases, with 5 bases between the two germline ends. The V gene's germline CDR1 is MDHEN and CDR2 SYDVKM. The CDR3 length is 11 residues. CDR3 residues: CASRGDYGYTF. CDR3 nucleotides: TGTGCCAGCAGAGGGGACTATGGCTACACCTTC.

V usage is TRBV5-6 and J usage is TRBJ2-5, with D perhaps matching TRBD2 (5 bases). The germline V gene encodes CDR1 SGHDT and CDR2 YYEEEE. The CDR3 sequence is 15 residues long. Trimming pared 2 bases from V and 1 base from J, leaving 12 bases between. This chain's CDR3 is CASSLVGSAQETQYF. CDR3 nucleotide sequence: TGTGCCAGCAGCTTAGTGGGTAGCGCCCAAGAGACCCAGTACTTC.

This clone is a singleton in its sample. The chain recombines TRBV5-1 with TRBJ2-1; D perhaps matches TRBD2 (5 bases). The V and J ends lost 1 base and 1 base respectively, with 9 bases between them. CDR3 size: 15 residues. Germline CDR1 reads SGHRS; CDR2 reads YFSETQ. The CDR3 DNA reads TGCGCCAGCAGCTTGATGGGCGGGTCCTACAATGAGCAGTTCTTC. Its protein product is CASSLMGGSYNEQFF.

CDR3 coding DNA: TGTGCCAGCAGTTCCAGGGGCACAGATACGCAGTATTTT. This encodes CASSSRGTDTQYF. The chain is built from TRBV9 and TRBJ2-3; a possible D gene is TRBD1 (5 bases). V lost 5 bases to trimming and J lost 1 base, with 8 bases between them. CDR3 size: 13 residues. The V gene's germline CDR1 is SGDLS and CDR2 YYNGEE.

The chain couples TRBV30 to TRBJ2-7; TRBD1 agrees at 7 bases. CDR3 size: 11 residues. The V gene's germline CDR1 is GTSNPN and CDR2 SVGIG (reference sequence). V trimming: 4 bases; J trimming: 12 bases; junction bases outside the gene matches: 9. This CDR3 reads CAWNTGVRGYF. The CDR3 DNA reads as TGTGCCTGGAACACAGGGGTTAGAGGGTACTTC.